This T cell receptor (beta chain) emerged from a study of identical twins. The CDR3 contains 16 residues. CDR1 and CDR2 (germline): MNHNY, SVGAGI (reference sequence). V trimming: 6 bases; J trimming: 7 bases; junction bases outside the gene matches: 16. Via MiXCR, TCRdb re-called the 5' RACE reads, giving one row per CDR3 protein. The sample lists some 1,600,000 distinct CDR3 sequences, 32% seen once, with 0.25% to 0.3% in the top ten. The sequence came from a newborn girl in good health. Sequenced input: cord blood. V is TRBV6-6 and J is TRBJ1-1; TRBD1 agrees at 8 bases. DNA for the CDR3: TGTGCCAGCAGCCGACTCCCAGGGGGCGGGCGGCGTGAAGCTTTCTTT. Residues: CASSRLPGGGRREAFF.